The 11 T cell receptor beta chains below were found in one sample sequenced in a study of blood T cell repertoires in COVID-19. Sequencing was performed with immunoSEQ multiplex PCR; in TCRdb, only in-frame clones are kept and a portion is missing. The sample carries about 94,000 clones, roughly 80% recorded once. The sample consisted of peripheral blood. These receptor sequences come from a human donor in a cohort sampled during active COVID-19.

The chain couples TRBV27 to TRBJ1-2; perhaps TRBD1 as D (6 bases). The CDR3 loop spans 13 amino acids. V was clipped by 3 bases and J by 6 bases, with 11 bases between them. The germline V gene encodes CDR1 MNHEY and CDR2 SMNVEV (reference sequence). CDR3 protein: CASSFPGGDGYTF. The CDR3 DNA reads TGTGCCAGCAGTTTTCCGGGGGGCGATGGCTACACCTTC.

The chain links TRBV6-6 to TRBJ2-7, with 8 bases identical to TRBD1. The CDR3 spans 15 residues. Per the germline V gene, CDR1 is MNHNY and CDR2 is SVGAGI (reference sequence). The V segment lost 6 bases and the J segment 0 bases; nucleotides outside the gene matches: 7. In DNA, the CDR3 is TGTGCCAGCAGATACGGACAGGGTTTCTCCTACGAGCAGTACTTC. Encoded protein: CASRYGQGFSYEQYF.

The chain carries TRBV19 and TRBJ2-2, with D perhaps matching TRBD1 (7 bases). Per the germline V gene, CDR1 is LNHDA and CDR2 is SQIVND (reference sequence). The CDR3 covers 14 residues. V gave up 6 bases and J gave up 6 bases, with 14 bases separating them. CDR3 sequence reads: CASSRGAYSGELFF. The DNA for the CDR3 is TGTGCCAGTAGCAGGGGGGCATATTCCGGGGAGCTGTTTTTT.

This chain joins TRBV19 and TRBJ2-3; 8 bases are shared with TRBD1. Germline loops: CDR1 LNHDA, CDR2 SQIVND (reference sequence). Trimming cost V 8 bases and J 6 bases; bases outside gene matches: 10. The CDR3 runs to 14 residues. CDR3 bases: TGTGCCAGTCGGTCAGGGGGCATTAGGGATACGCAGTATTTT. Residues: CASRSGGIRDTQYF.

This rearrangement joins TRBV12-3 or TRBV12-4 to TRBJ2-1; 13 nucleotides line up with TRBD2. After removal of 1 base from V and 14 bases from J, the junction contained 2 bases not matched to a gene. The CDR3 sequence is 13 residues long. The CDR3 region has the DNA TGTGCCAGCAGTTTAGGAGGGACTAGCGGGAAGTTCTTC. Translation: CASSLGGTSGKFF.

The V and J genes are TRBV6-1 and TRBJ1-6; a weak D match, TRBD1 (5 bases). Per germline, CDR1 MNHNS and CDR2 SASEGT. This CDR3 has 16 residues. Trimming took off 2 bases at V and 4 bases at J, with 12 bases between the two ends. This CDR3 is CASSETRAGYNSPLHF. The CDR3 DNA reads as TGTGCCAGCAGTGAAACTCGGGCAGGGTATAATTCACCCCTCCACTTT.

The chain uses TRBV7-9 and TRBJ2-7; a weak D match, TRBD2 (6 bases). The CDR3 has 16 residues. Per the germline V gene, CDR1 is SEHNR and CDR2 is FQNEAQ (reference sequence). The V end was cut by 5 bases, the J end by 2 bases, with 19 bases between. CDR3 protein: CASSLRKAGSAYEQYF. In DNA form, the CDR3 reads TGTGCCAGCAGCCTACGAAAAGCGGGCTCGGCCTACGAGCAGTACTTC. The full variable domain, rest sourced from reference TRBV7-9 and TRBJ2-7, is DTGVSQNPRHKITKRGQNVTFRCDPISEHNRLYWYRQTLGQGPEFLTYFQNEAQLEKSRLLSDRFSAERPKGSFSTLEIQRTEQGDSAMYLCASSLRKAGSAYEQYFGPGTRLTVT.

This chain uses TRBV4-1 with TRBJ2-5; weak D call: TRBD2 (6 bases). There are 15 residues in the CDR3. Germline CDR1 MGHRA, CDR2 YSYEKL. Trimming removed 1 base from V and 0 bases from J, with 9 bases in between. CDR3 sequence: CASSQGRGYQETQYF. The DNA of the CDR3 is TGCGCCAGCAGCCAAGGACGGGGGTACCAAGAGACCCAGTACTTC.

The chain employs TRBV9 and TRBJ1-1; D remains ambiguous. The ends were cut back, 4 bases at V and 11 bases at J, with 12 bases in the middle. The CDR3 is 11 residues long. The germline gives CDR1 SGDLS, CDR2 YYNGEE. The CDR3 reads CASSFESTAFF. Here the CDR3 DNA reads TGTGCCAGCAGCTTCGAGAGTACTGCTTTCTTT.

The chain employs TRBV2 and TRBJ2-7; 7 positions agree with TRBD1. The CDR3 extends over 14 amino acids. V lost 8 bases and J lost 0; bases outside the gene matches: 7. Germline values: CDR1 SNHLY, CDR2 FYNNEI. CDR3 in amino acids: CASVRDSSSYEQYF. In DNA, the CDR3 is TGTGCCAGCGTTAGGGACAGCAGCTCCTACGAGCAGTACTTC.

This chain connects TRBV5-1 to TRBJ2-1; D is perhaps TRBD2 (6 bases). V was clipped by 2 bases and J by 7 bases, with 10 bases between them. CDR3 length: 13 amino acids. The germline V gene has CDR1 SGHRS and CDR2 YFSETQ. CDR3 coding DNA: TGCGCCAGCAGCTTCGGACTAAGGAATGAGCAGTTCTTC. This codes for CASSFGLRNEQFF.